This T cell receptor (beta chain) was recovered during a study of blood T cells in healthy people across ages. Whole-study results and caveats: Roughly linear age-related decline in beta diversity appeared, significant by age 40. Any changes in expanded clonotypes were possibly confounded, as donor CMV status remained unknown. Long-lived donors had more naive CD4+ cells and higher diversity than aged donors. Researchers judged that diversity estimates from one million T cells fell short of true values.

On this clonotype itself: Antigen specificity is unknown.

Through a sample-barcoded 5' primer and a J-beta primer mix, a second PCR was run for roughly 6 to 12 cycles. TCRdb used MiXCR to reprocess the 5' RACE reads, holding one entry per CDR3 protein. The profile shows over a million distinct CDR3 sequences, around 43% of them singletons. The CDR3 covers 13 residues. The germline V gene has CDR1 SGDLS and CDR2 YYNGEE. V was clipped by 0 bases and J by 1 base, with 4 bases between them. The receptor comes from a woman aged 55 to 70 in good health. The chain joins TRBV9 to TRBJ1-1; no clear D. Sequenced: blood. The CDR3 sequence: CASSVDGNTEAFF. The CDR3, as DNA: TGTGCCAGCAGCGTAGATGGGAACACTGAAGCTTTCTTT.